A single sample is the source of the 19 T cell receptor beta chains below, sequenced in a study of T cell repertoires in cytomegalovirus infection. The antigens these receptors bind are not known. From the reads, TCRdb called clonotypes with MiXCR, one entry per CDR3 protein. The sample yields over 100,000 distinct CDR3 sequences, over 9% seen once. What was sequenced was PBMCs, sequenced either directly or after in vitro stimulation (not recorded which). The receptors originated from a human donor in good health (CMV status not recorded). Some clones in this sample may be carry-over from other donors' samples.

This clonotype showed up just a few times. The gene calls are TRBV5-5 and TRBJ2-1; 8 nucleotides line up with TRBD2. The V gene's germline CDR1 is SGHKS and CDR2 YYEKEE (reference sequence). The CDR3 runs to 15 residues. The ends lost 1 base at V and 7 bases at J; junction bases unmatched: 7. This chain's CDR3 is CASSLTSGLWNEQFF. The CDR3 DNA sequence: TGTGCCAGCAGCTTGACTAGCGGCCTCTGGAATGAGCAGTTCTTC.

This clonotype was observed at least ten times. The rearrangement uses TRBV7-9 and TRBJ1-2, with D perhaps matching TRBD1 (5 bases). The ends were cut back, 5 bases at V and 4 bases at J, with 11 bases in the middle. The CDR3 totals 13 residues. Germline CDR1 is SEHNR and CDR2 is FQNEAQ (reference sequence). DNA for the CDR3: TGTGCCAGCAGCGAACCGGGGGGCTATGGCTACACCTTC. Its translation: CASSEPGGYGYTF.

Ten or more counts support this clonotype. The chain couples TRBV7-8 to TRBJ2-1, with D possibly matching TRBD1 (5 bases). Germline CDR1 is SGHVS and CDR2 is FQNEAQ. The CDR3 has 13 amino acids. The V end lost 5 bases, the J end lost 3 bases, and 8 bases lay between the germline ends. CDR3 protein: CASSRRDYNEQFF. In DNA form, the CDR3 reads TGTGCCAGCAGCCGCAGGGACTACAATGAGCAGTTCTTC.

The sample holds many counts of this clonotype. The chain links TRBV5-4 to TRBJ2-1; the D gene is possibly TRBD2 (6 bases). The CDR3 runs 13 residues. The germline gives CDR1 SGHNT, CDR2 YYREEE (reference sequence). Deletions cut 3 bases from V and 8 bases from J, with 12 bases between. The CDR3 sequence is CASSSPGGDEQFF. CDR3 coding DNA: TGTGCCAGCAGCTCCCCCGGCGGGGATGAGCAGTTCTTC.

Comment on this clonotype: An end of the junction does not agree with germline; a read error may underlie this. The CDR3 DNA follows: TGCGCCAGCGGCCAAGGGGTAGTATCCTTCGGTGAGCAGTTCTTC. This sequence encodes CASGQGVVSFGEQFF. The V and J genes are TRBV4-1 and TRBJ2-1; maybe TRBD1 (5 bases). The germline V gene has CDR1 MGHRA and CDR2 YSYEKL. The CDR3 loop spans 15 amino acids.

Many counts were recorded for this clonotype. The chain combines TRBV7-8 with TRBJ2-7, with 7 bases identical to TRBD1. CDR1 and CDR2 (germline): SGHVS, FQNEAQ. The CDR3 consists of 14 residues. The J segment lost 4 bases and the V segment lost 5 bases, leaving 8 bases of the junction unmatched. This chain's CDR3 is CASSPTGTVYEQYV. The CDR3 coding sequence is TGTGCCAGCAGCCCTACCGGGACAGTGTACGAGCAGTACGTC.

This clonotype was observed a handful of times. The chain carries TRBV29-1 and TRBJ2-7; D is ambiguous. The CDR3 is 17 residues long. CDR1 and CDR2 (germline): SQVTM, ANQGSEA. V lost 4 bases, J lost 0 bases, and 22 bases lay in between. For the CDR3, the DNA is TGCAGCGTTGGTGCTAGGGCCAATCCACTCAGCTCCTACGAGCAGTACTTC. It specifies CSVGARANPLSSYEQYF.

The chain is built from TRBV7-2 and TRBJ1-4; the D is unclear. The V end lost 5 bases, the J end lost 12 bases, and 10 bases lay between the germline ends. Germline CDR1 is SGHTA and CDR2 is FQGNSA. The CDR3 consists of 11 residues. The chain's CDR3 is CASSGYSELFF. DNA of the CDR3: TGTGCCAGCAGCGGCTATAGTGAACTGTTTTTT.

This clonotype was seen many times. The rearrangement uses TRBV5-1 and TRBJ2-1, with a possible D match to TRBD1 (5 bases). The CDR3 is made up of 16 amino acids. The germline V gene has CDR1 SGHRS and CDR2 YFSETQ. V shed 0 bases and J shed 0 bases, with 10 bases lying between them. The CDR3, as DNA: TGCGCCAGCAGCTTGGGACAGCTACACTCCTACAATGAGCAGTTCTTC. This sequence encodes CASSLGQLHSYNEQFF.

This clonotype was recorded once. The V and J genes are TRBV6-4 and TRBJ2-1; D is uncertain. V was cut by 4 bases and J by 9 bases, with 13 bases left in between. CDR3 length: 13 amino acids. In germline, CDR1 is MRHNA, CDR2 SNTAGT. CDR3 loop: CASSVESAGEQFF. CDR3 in DNA: TGTGCCAGCAGTGTCGAGTCGGCAGGTGAGCAGTTCTTC.

This clonotype came up many times. V is TRBV7-2 and J is TRBJ2-3; 8 bases fit TRBD2. CDR1 is SGHTA and CDR2 is FQGNSA in the germline V gene. CDR3 length: 16 amino acids. The V and J ends lost 1 base and 2 bases, in that order; junction bases with no gene match: 5. CDR3 nucleotides: TGTGCCAGCAGCTTAGTACTAGCGGAGATCACAGATACGCAGTATTTT. Its protein is CASSLVLAEITDTQYF. The full variable domain, completed using reference TRBV7-2 and TRBJ2-3, is GAGVSQSPSNKVTEKGKDVELRCDPISGHTALYWYRQSLGQGLEFLIYFQGNSAPDKSGLPSDRFSAERTGGSVSTLTIQRTQQEDSAVYLCASSLVLAEITDTQYFGPGTRLTVL.

V usage is TRBV7-9 and J usage is TRBJ1-1; D uncertain. The CDR3 length is 15 residues. The germline V and J ends were trimmed by 2 bases and 0 bases, with 10 bases remaining between them. Germline CDR1 and CDR2: SEHNR and FQNEAQ (reference sequence). The CDR3 loop is CASSLSRDLNTEAFF. The CDR3 DNA sequence: TGTGCCAGCAGCTTAAGCCGGGATTTGAACACTGAAGCTTTCTTT.

This clonotype was recorded many times. V and J are TRBV7-2 and TRBJ2-7, with 8 bases matching TRBD1. The CDR3 contains 14 residues. After removal of 6 bases from V and 4 bases from J, the junction contained 8 bases not matched to a gene. The germline V gene has CDR1 SGHTA and CDR2 FQGNSA. CDR3 protein: CASRPGTGRYEQYF. CDR3 DNA: TGTGCCAGCAGGCCCGGGACAGGACGATACGAGCAGTACTTC.

This clonotype was seen only a few times. This rearrangement joins TRBV20-1 to TRBJ2-3, with 8 bases fitting TRBD1. Trimming at V came to 5 bases and at J to 3 bases, leaving 7 bases not matched to a gene. The germline V gene has CDR1 DFQATT and CDR2 SNEGSKA (reference sequence). CDR3 length equals 14 residues. The CDR3 DNA sequence: TGCAGTGCTGGACAGGGTGCAGGTACAGATACGCAGTATTTT. Its protein is CSAGQGAGTDTQYF.

This clonotype has only a few counts. The V and J genes are TRBV6-2 or TRBV6-3 and TRBJ1-1; 9 nucleotides match TRBD1. The CDR3 extends over 15 amino acids. V shed 2 bases, J shed 1 base, and the junction held 2 bases outside the gene matches. Looked up from germline, CDR1 is MNHEY and CDR2 is SVGEGT. The CDR3 DNA sequence: TGTGCCAGCAGTTACCAGGACAGGGGGAACACTGAAGCTTTCTTT. This sequence encodes CASSYQDRGNTEAFF.

This chain uses TRBV18 with TRBJ1-6, with 8 bases lining up with TRBD1. Germline V lookup: CDR1 KGHSH, CDR2 LQKENI. V shed 4 bases, J shed 7 bases, and the junction held 3 bases outside the gene matches. CDR3 length: 14 amino acids. CDR3 sequence: CASSLDRGNSPLHF. The CDR3 region has the DNA TGTGCCAGCTCACTCGACAGGGGAAATTCACCCCTCCACTTT.

This clonotype was detected ten times or more. This chain uses TRBV7-8 with TRBJ1-5, with D uncertain. From germline, CDR1 is SGHVS and CDR2 FQNEAQ. The CDR3 has 17 residues. The ends were cut back, 1 base at V and 0 bases at J, with 13 bases in the middle. The CDR3 loop is CASSLESWRISNQPQHF. CDR3 bases: TGTGCCAGCAGCTTAGAATCTTGGAGGATTAGCAATCAGCCCCAGCATTTT.

This clonotype showed up many times. The chain is built from TRBV19 and TRBJ2-1; tentative D call: TRBD2 (5 bases). This CDR3 region has 13 residues. V shed 5 bases and J shed 5 bases, with 10 bases lying between them. Germline V lookup: CDR1 LNHDA, CDR2 SQIVND (reference sequence). The CDR3 loop reads CASSQRINNEQFF. CDR3 DNA: TGTGCCAGTAGTCAGCGGATAAACAATGAGCAGTTCTTC. The variable domain in full, with the rest retrieved from reference TRBV19 and TRBJ2-1, is DGGITQSPKYLFRKEGQNVTLSCEQNLNHDAMYWYRQDPGQGLRLIYYSQIVNDFQKGDIAEGYSVSREKKESFPLTVTSAQKNPTAFYLCASSQRINNEQFFGPGTRLTVL.

This clonotype showed up just a few times. The rearrangement uses TRBV5-6 and TRBJ2-5; 7 bases are a match to TRBD2. The CDR3 totals 13 residues. Germline CDR1 and CDR2: SGHDT and YYEEEE. CDR3 sequence (DNA): TGTCCACAAAGCGACGCGGGAGAAGAGACCCAGTACTTC. Residues: CPQSDAGEETQYF.